This T cell receptor (beta chain) was identified during a study of TIL therapy for anti-PD-1-resistant metastatic lung cancer. On the study more broadly: Median tumor PD-L1 proportion score was roughly 5.4%.

Time point noted: pre-treatment sample, taken before nivolumab and TIL therapy. Pleural nodules or supraclavicular lymph nodes made up most of the excised metastases sampled. Stage 4 NSCLC adults joined between late 2017 and 2020. General study points: This highly selected cohort may not generalize to typical lung cancer patients. TIL cultures after expansion showed higher clonality and lower diversity than baseline tumor (median around 5.9% vs 31%).

Sequencing used immunoSEQ v3. The protocol was immunoSEQ multiplex PCR, while the TCRdb copy is restricted to in-frame clones and leaves out a portion. The table records about 95,000 clones, roughly 65% of them present only once. This CDR3 contains 14 residues. The V end was cut by 5 bases, the J end by 0 bases, with 11 bases between. Germline V CDR1 and CDR2: MNHEY, SVGEGT. Details on this clone: Its specificity is unknown.

The rearrangement uses TRBV6-2 or TRBV6-3 and TRBJ2-7; D is perhaps TRBD1 (6 bases). This TCR came from a person aged 25-79 years with non-small cell lung cancer. Sample: tumor tissue, taken at baseline. CDR3 residues: CASSEQGSSYEQYF. The DNA for the CDR3 is TGTGCCAGCAGTGAGCAGGGGAGCTCCTACGAGCAGTACTTC.